The 20 T cell receptor beta chains reported below all come from one sample, sequenced in a study of blood T cell repertoires in COVID-19. Profiling relied on immunoSEQ multiplex PCR, and the TCRdb table lists in-frame clones only, not all of them. Among some 250,000 clones listed, 70% to 90% were seen once. Sample: PBMCs or T cells enriched from blood (not recorded which). The receptors were sampled from a man aged 18 to 35 who had recovered from COVID-19.

This chain joins TRBV5-1 and TRBJ2-7, with 7 nucleotides matching TRBD2. Germline-derived CDR1 and CDR2 are SGHRS and YFSETQ. Unmatched junction bases numbered 11, after V lost 5 bases and J lost 0 bases. The CDR3 extends over 16 amino acids. The CDR3 loop is CASRPNPGGSSYEQYF. DNA of the CDR3: TGCGCCAGCAGGCCCAACCCGGGCGGGAGCTCCTACGAGCAGTACTTC.

V gene TRBV19 combines with J gene TRBJ2-7, with TRBD2 identical over 7 bases. CDR1 is LNHDA, CDR2 SQIVND, per germline (reference sequence). This CDR3 has 15 residues. J lost 3 bases, V lost 5 bases, and 10 bases had no gene match. The CDR3 spells CASSSPGLRLYEQYF. CDR3 bases: TGTGCCAGTAGTTCTCCGGGACTACGCCTCTACGAGCAGTACTTC.

The chain employs TRBV18 and TRBJ1-2, with 7 bases lining up with TRBD1. The CDR3 totals 14 residues. V was pared by 3 bases and J by 6 bases, with 7 bases of the junction left unmatched. Looked up from germline, CDR1 is KGHSH and CDR2 is LQKENI. The CDR3 sequence: CASSPVAGGDGYTF. The DNA of the CDR3 is TGTGCCAGCTCACCGGTAGCAGGGGGTGATGGCTACACCTTC.

This clone was recorded once. The J gene is TRBJ1-2, the V gene TRBV6-8, with unresolved D. This CDR3 has 15 residues. From germline, CDR1 is MNHGY and CDR2 SAAAGT. V lost 7 bases, J lost 4 bases, and 19 bases lay in between. The CDR3 reads CASIPDEAASYGYTF. CDR3 bases: TGTGCCAGCATACCCGACGAAGCGGCCAGCTATGGCTACACCTTC.

Written as DNA, the CDR3 is TGTGCCAGCAGCTTTTCGTTTTCATCGGGGGGCGGTTACAATGAGCAGTTCTTC. Protein product: CASSFSFSSGGGYNEQFF. V and J are TRBV11-2 and TRBJ2-1; D is perhaps TRBD2 (7 bases). Germline V gene sequence: CDR1 SGHAT, CDR2 FQNNGV. The CDR3 runs 18 residues. The V end was cut by 3 bases, the J end by 4 bases, with 22 bases between.

This chain uses TRBV29-1 with TRBJ2-1, with 12 positions matching TRBD2. V shed 7 bases and J 7 bases; nucleotides not matched to a gene: 5. Looked up from germline, CDR1 is SQVTM and CDR2 is ANQGSEA. The CDR3 is 13 residues long. As DNA, the CDR3 is TGCAGCGCCCTAGCGGGAGGGGTGAATGAGCAGTTCTTC. Its protein product is CSALAGGVNEQFF.

The rearrangement links TRBV5-1 to TRBJ1-2; 7 bases agree with TRBD1. Per germline, CDR1 SGHRS and CDR2 YFSETQ. CDR3 length: 15 amino acids. With V trimmed by 0 bases and J by 6 bases, 8 bases remained unmatched. The CDR3 DNA is TGCGCCAGCAGCTTGGCTGAAGGGACAGTGGATGGCTACACCTTC. This encodes CASSLAEGTVDGYTF.

The chain combines TRBV12-3 or TRBV12-4 with TRBJ2-1; 9 positions match TRBD1. The J segment lost 9 bases and the V segment lost 6 bases, leaving 3 bases of the junction unmatched. The CDR3 is made up of 12 amino acids. The CDR3 coding sequence is TGTGCCAGCAGACAGGACAGGGGTGAGCAGTTCTTC. Translation: CASRQDRGEQFF.

V and J are TRBV7-8 and TRBJ1-2, with 9 nucleotides matching TRBD1. Losses at the gene ends were 0 bases for V and 4 bases for J; bases not matched to a gene: 3. CDR1 and CDR2 (germline): SGHVS, FQNEAQ. CDR3 length: 15 residues. CDR3 bases: TGTGCCAGCAGCTTAGCGGACAGGGGAGGCTATGGCTACACCTTC. Translated: CASSLADRGGYGYTF. Filled out from reference TRBV7-8 and TRBJ1-2, the complete variable domain reads GAGVSQSPRYKVAKRGQDVALRCDPISGHVSLFWYQQALGQGPEFLTYFQNEAQLDKSGLPSDRFFAERPEGSVSTLKIQRTQQEDSAVYLCASSLADRGGYGYTFGSGTRLTVV.

DNA for the CDR3: TGTGCTAGTGGTCCACAGGGGACTAATGAAAAACTGTTTTTT. This translates into CASGPQGTNEKLFF. This chain joins TRBV12-5 and TRBJ1-4, with 7 positions matching TRBD1. This CDR3 is 14 amino acids long. Germline CDR1 is LGHNT and CDR2 is FRNRAP. Trimming at V came to 5 bases and at J to 2 bases, leaving 2 bases not matched to a gene.

This chain connects TRBV19 to TRBJ2-1; the D gene is possibly TRBD2 (6 bases). This CDR3 has 14 amino acids. Germline CDR1 LNHDA, CDR2 SQIVND (reference sequence). Trimming left V 7 bases short and J 4 bases short, with 14 bases between. The CDR3 spells CASNPGEGYNEQFF. CDR3 sequence (DNA): TGTGCCAGTAACCCGGGAGAGGGGTACAATGAGCAGTTCTTC.

J is TRBJ2-5 and V is TRBV5-6; 14 positions agree with TRBD2. Germline trimming cut 3 bases from V and 5 bases from J; bases unmatched to any gene: 9. The CDR3 sequence is 17 residues long. Germline V lookup: CDR1 SGHDT, CDR2 YYEEEE. CDR3 bases: TGTGCCAGCAGCTCCGTGACTAGCGGGGGGGCCTTCGAGACCCAGTACTTC. The encoded protein is CASSSVTSGGAFETQYF.

J is TRBJ1-2 and V is TRBV11-2; 7 bases fit TRBD1. This CDR3 is 13 amino acids long. Germline V CDR1 and CDR2: SGHAT, FQNNGV. V was pared by 8 bases and J by 4 bases, with 7 bases of the junction left unmatched. CDR3 amino acids: CASSRGMGYGYTF. The CDR3 DNA sequence: TGTGCCAGCTCCAGGGGGATGGGCTATGGCTACACCTTC.

This chain uses TRBV27 with TRBJ2-2; D ambiguous. This CDR3 spans 15 amino acids. Trimming cost V 2 bases and J 1 base, with 8 bases left between them. Germline V gene lookup returns CDR1 MNHEY and CDR2 SMNVEV (reference sequence). As DNA, the CDR3 is TGTGCCAGCAGTTTAAGAGCGATGAACACCGGGGAGCTGTTTTTT. As protein: CASSLRAMNTGELFF.

The V call is TRBV9, the J call TRBJ2-1; 9 bases map to TRBD2. J lost 6 bases, V lost 0 bases, and 4 bases had no gene match. This CDR3 is built from 15 residues. Germline CDR1 and CDR2: SGDLS and YYNGEE. This CDR3 is CASSVGGGGGNEQFF. DNA of the CDR3: TGTGCCAGCAGCGTAGGCGGGGGGGGCGGCAATGAGCAGTTCTTC.

To note about this clone: The same CDR3 arises from other DNA sequences in this sample as well. The V gene is TRBV11-3, the J gene TRBJ2-7; D perhaps matches TRBD2 (6 bases). Germline CDR1 is SGHNT and CDR2 is YENEEA. The CDR3 sequence is 12 residues long. With 4 bases removed from V and 4 bases from J, the gap between germline ends came to 8 bases. The CDR3 coding sequence is TGTGCCAGCAGCTCCGGGAGTTACGAGCAGTACTTC. Its translation is CASSSGSYEQYF.

The chain couples TRBV15 to TRBJ2-7; 7 nucleotides align to TRBD2. Germline trimming cut 3 bases from V and 3 bases from J; bases unmatched to any gene: 5. The length of the CDR3 is 14 residues. CDR1 and CDR2 from the germline V gene are LNHNV and YYDKDF (reference sequence). The CDR3 protein is CATSRSGTGYEQYF. The CDR3 DNA follows: TGTGCCACCAGCAGGAGCGGGACCGGCTACGAGCAGTACTTC.

The CDR3 loop is CASSPPSGSGGELFF. The CDR3 nucleotides read TGTGCCAGCAGTCCCCCTAGCGGGAGCGGCGGGGAGCTGTTTTTT. The chain is built from TRBV7-9 and TRBJ2-2; 10 bases align to TRBD2. Germline values: CDR1 SEHNR, CDR2 FQNEAQ (reference sequence). J was trimmed by 7 bases and V by 6 bases; bases with no gene match: 8. The CDR3 is 15 residues long.

The rearrangement links TRBV27 to TRBJ2-7; D unresolved. The CDR3 length is 13 residues. CDR1 and CDR2 from the germline V gene are MNHEY and SMNVEV (reference sequence). V lost 7 bases and J 2 bases, leaving 12 bases between the germline ends. This CDR3 reads CASKDALAYEQYF. CDR3 sequence (DNA): TGTGCCAGCAAAGATGCGTTAGCCTACGAGCAGTACTTC.

The chain recombines TRBV5-1 with TRBJ2-1, with 10 nucleotides matching TRBD2. Germline loops: CDR1 SGHRS, CDR2 YFSETQ. With V trimmed by 0 bases and J by 6 bases, 6 bases remained unmatched. This CDR3 is 16 amino acids long. The CDR3 coding sequence is TGCGCCAGCAGCTTGGAAGGGACTAGCGTCGGCAATGAGCAGTTCTTC. This gives the protein CASSLEGTSVGNEQFF.